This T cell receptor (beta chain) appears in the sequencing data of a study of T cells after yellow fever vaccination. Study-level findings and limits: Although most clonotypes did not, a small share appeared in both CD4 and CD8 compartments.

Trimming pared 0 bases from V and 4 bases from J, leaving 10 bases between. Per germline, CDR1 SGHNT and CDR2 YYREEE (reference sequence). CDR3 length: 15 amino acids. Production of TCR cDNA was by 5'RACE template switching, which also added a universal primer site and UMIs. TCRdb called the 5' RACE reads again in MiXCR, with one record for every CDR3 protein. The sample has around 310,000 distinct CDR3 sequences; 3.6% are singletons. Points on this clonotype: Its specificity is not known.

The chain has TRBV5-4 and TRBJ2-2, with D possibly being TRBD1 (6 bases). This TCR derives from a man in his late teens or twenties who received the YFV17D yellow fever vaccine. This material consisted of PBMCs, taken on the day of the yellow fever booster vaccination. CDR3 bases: TGTGCCAGCAGCTTGGGGTGGGGGCCCACCGGGGAGCTGTTTTTT. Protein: CASSLGWGPTGELFF.